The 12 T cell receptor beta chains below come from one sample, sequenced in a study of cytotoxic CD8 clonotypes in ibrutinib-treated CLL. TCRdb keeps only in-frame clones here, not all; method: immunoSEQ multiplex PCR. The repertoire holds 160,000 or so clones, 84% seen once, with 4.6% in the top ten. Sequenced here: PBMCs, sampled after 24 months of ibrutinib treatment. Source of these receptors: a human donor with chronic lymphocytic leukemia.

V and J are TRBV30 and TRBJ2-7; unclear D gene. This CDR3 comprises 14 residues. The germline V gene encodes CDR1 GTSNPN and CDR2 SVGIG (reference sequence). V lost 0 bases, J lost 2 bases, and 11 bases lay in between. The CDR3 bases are TGTGCCTGGAGTGTTGACACCTTAGCCTACGAGCAGTACTTC. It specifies CAWSVDTLAYEQYF.

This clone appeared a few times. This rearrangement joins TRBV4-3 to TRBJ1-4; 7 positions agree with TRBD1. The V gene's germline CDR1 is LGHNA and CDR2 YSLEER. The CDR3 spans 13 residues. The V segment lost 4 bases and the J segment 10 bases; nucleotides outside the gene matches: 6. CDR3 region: CASSRRTGGKLFF. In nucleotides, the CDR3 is TGCGCCAGCAGCCGGAGGACAGGTGGAAAACTGTTTTTT.

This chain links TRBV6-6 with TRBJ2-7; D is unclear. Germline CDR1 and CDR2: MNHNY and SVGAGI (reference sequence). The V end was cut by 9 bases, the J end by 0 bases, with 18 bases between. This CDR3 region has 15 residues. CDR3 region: CASSGPNWLSYEQYF. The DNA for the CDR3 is TGTGCCAGTTCTGGCCCCAACTGGCTCTCCTACGAGCAGTACTTC.

CDR3 amino acids: CASSFSSGNPYEQYF. The DNA of the CDR3 is TGTGCCAGCAGTTTTTCTTCCGGGAATCCCTACGAGCAGTACTTC. This chain links TRBV28 with TRBJ2-7, with D possibly matching TRBD2 (5 bases). Germline loops: CDR1 MDHEN, CDR2 SYDVKM. The CDR3 sequence is 15 residues long. V lost 3 bases to trimming and J lost 2 bases, with 14 bases between them.

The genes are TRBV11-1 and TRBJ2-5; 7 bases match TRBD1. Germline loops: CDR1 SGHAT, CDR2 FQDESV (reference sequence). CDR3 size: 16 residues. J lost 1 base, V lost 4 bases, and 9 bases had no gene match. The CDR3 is CASSSGRDSFQETQYF. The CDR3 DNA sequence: TGTGCCAGCAGCTCCGGCCGGGACAGCTTCCAAGAGACCCAGTACTTC.

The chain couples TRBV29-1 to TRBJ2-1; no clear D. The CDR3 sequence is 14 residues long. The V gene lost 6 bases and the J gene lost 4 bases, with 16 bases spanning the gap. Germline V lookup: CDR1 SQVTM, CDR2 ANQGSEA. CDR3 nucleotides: TGCAGCGTCCATGCGGCGCAAAAATACAATGAGCAGTTCTTC. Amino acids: CSVHAAQKYNEQFF.

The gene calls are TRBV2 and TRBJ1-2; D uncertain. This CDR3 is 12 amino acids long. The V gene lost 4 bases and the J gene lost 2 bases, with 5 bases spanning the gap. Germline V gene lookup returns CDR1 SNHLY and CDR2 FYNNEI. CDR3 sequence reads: CASSAENYGYTF. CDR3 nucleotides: TGTGCCAGCAGTGCAGAGAACTATGGCTACACCTTC.

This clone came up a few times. For the CDR3, the DNA is TGTGCCTTCCCCGTCGGGAATCAGCCCCAGCATTTT. As protein: CAFPVGNQPQHF. This chain joins TRBV6-6 and TRBJ1-5; D unclear. The V gene's germline CDR1 is MNHNY and CDR2 SVGAGI (reference sequence). The CDR3 is made up of 12 amino acids. The V end lost 11 bases, the J end lost 4 bases, and 12 bases lay between the germline ends.

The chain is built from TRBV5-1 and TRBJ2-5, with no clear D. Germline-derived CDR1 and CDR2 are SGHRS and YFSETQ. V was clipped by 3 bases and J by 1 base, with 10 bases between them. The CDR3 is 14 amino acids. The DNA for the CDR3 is TGCGCCAGCAGCTCCGCCCACCCCCAAGAGACCCAGTACTTC. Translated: CASSSAHPQETQYF. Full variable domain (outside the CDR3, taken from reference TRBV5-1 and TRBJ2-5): KAGVTQTPRYLIKTRGQQVTLSCSPISGHRSVSWYQQTPGQGLQFLFEYFSETQRNKGNFPGRFSGRQFSNSRSEMNVSTLELGDSALYLCASSSAHPQETQYFGPGTRLLVL.

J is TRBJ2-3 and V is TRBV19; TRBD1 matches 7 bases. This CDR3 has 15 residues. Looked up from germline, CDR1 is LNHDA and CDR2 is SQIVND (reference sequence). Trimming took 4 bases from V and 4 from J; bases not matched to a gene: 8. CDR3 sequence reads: CASSSRDSLPDTQYF. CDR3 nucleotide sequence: TGTGCCAGTAGTAGCCGGGACAGCCTTCCAGATACGCAGTATTTT.

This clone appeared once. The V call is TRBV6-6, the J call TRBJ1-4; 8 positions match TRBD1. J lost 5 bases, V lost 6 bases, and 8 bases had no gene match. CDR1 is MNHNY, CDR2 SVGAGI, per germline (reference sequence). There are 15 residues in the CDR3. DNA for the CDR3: TGTGCCAGCAGAGACGGACAGGGTCAGAATGAAAAACTGTTTTTT. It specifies CASRDGQGQNEKLFF.

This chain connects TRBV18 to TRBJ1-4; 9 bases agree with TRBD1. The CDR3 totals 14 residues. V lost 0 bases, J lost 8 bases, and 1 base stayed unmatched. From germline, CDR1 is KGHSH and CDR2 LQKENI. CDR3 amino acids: CASSPPGQGEKLFF. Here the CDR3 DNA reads TGTGCCAGCTCACCACCGGGACAGGGAGAAAAACTGTTTTTT. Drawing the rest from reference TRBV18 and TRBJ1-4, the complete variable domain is NAGVMQNPRHLVRRRGQEARLRCSPMKGHSHVYWYRQLPEEGLKFMVYLQKENIIDESGMPKERFSAEFPKEGPSILRIQQVVRGDSAAYFCASSPPGQGEKLFFGSGTQLSVL.